The sequence of this T cell receptor beta chain was determined in a study of T cell changes during pregnancy in multiple sclerosis. The germline CDR1 and CDR2 sequences are MDHEN and SYDVKM. This CDR3 contains 18 residues. The J segment lost 0 bases and the V segment lost 6 bases, leaving 14 bases of the junction unmatched. Assay used: immunoSEQ multiplex PCR; TCRdb lists only in-frame clones, some missing. The data show tens of thousands of clones, approximately 89% seen once. This specimen consisted of peripheral blood, obtained in the first trimester of pregnancy. The chain couples TRBV28 to TRBJ1-5; 7 nucleotides align to TRBD1. This receptor was obtained from a female donor in good health, enrolled as a control in a pregnancy study. In nucleotides, the CDR3 is TGTGCCAGCAGCCCCGGACAGGTGGGACCCTATAGCAATCAGCCCCAGCATTTT. Translation: CASSPGQVGPYSNQPQHF. The full variable domain, its missing parts supplied by reference TRBV28 and TRBJ1-5, is DVKVTQSSRYLVKRTGEKVFLECVQDMDHENMFWYRQDPGLGLRLIYFSYDVKMKEKGDIPEGYSVSREKKERFSLILESASTNQTSMYLCASSPGQVGPYSNQPQHFGDGTRLSIL.